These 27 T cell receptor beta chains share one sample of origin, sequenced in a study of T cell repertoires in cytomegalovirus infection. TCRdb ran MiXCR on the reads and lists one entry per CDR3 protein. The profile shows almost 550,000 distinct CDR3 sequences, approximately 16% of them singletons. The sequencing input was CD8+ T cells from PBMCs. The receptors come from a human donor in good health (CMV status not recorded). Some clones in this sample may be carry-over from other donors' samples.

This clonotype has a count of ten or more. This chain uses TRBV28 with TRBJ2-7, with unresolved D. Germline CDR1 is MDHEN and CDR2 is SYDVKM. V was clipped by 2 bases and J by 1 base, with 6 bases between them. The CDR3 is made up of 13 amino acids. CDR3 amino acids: CASSLNESYEQYF. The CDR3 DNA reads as TGTGCCAGCAGTTTAAACGAATCCTACGAGCAGTACTTC.

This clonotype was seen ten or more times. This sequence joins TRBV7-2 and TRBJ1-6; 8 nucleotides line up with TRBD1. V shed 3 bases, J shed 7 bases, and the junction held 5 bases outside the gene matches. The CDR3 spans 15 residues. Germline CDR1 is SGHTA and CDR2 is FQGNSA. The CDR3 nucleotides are TGTGCCAGCAGCTTCGGACAGGGCCGCAATTCACCCCTCCACTTT. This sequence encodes CASSFGQGRNSPLHF.

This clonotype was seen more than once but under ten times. CDR3 amino acids: CASSPPGEVGKLFF. CDR3 in DNA: TGTGCCAGCAGCCCTCCGGGGGAGGTCGGAAAACTGTTTTTT. This sequence joins TRBV7-9 and TRBJ1-4; tentatively, D is TRBD1 (5 bases). CDR1 is SEHNR and CDR2 is FQNEAQ in the germline V gene (reference sequence). The CDR3 is 14 amino acids. Trimming removed 5 bases at V and 10 bases at J, with 17 bases between.

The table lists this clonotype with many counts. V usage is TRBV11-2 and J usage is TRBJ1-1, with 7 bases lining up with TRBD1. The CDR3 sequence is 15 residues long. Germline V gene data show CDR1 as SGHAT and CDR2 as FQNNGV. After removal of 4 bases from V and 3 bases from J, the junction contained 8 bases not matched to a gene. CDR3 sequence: CASSSLTGLDTEAFF. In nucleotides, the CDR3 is TGTGCCAGCAGCTCCCTGACAGGGTTGGACACTGAAGCTTTCTTT.

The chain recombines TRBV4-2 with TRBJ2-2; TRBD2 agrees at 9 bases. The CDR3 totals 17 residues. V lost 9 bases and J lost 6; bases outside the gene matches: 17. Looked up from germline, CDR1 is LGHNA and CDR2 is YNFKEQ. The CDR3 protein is CASKEMLAGMGPGELFF. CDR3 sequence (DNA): TGTGCCAGTAAAGAGATGCTAGCGGGAATGGGCCCCGGGGAGCTGTTTTTT.

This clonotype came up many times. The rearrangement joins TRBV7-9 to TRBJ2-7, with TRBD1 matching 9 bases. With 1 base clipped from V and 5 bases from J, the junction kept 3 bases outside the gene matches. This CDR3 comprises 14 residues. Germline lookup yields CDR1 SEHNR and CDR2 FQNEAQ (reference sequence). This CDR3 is CASSLEQGAHEQYF. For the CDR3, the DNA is TGTGCCAGCAGCTTAGAACAGGGGGCTCACGAGCAGTACTTC.

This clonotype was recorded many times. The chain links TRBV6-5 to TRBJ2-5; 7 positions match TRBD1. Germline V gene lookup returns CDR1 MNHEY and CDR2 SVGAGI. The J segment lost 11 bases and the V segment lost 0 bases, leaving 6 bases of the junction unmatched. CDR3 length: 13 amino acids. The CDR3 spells CASSYSPRDRQYF. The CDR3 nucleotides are TGTGCCAGCAGTTACTCTCCCCGGGACAGACAGTACTTC.

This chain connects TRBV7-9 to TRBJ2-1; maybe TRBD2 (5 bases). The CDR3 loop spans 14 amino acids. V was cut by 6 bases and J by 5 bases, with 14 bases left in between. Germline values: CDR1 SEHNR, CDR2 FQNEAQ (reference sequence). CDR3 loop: CASRTGVDNNEQFF. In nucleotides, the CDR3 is TGTGCCAGCAGAACCGGGGTAGACAACAATGAGCAGTTCTTC. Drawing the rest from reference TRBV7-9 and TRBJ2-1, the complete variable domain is DTGVSQNPRHKITKRGQNVTFRCDPISEHNRLYWYRQTLGQGPEFLTYFQNEAQLEKSRLLSDRFSAERPKGSFSTLEIQRTEQGDSAMYLCASRTGVDNNEQFFGPGTRLTVL.

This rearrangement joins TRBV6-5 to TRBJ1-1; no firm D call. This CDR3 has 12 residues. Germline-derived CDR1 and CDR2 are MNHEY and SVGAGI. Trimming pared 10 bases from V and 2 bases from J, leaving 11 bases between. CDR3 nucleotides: TGTGCCACCGGCGGGAGCAACACTGAAGCTTTCTTT. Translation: CATGGSNTEAFF.

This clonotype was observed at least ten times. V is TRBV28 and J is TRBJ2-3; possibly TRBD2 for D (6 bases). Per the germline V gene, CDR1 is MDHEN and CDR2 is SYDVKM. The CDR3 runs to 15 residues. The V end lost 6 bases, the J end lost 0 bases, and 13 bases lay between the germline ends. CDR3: CASSLTSPSTDTQYF. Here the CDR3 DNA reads TGTGCCAGCAGCCTCACTAGCCCGAGCACAGATACGCAGTATTTT.

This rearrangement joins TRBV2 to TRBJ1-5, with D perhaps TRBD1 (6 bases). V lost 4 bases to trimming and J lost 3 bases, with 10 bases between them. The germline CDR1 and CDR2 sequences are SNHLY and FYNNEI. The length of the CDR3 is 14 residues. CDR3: CASSVGQLNQPQHF. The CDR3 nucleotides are TGTGCCAGCAGTGTCGGACAGCTCAATCAGCCCCAGCATTTT.

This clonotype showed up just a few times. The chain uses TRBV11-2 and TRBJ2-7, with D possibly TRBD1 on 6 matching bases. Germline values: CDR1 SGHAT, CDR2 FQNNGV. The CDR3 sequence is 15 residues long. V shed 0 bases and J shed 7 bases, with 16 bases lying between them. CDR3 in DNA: TGTGCCAGCAGCTTAGATACCACCGGGACAAGGGAGCAGTACTTC. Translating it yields CASSLDTTGTREQYF.

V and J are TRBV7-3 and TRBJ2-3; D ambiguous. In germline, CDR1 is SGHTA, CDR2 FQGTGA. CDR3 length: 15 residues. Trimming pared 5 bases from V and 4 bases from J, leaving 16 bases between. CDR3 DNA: TGTGCCAGCAGCCCCGGCTCTAGATACCCAGATACGCAGTATTTT. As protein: CASSPGSRYPDTQYF.

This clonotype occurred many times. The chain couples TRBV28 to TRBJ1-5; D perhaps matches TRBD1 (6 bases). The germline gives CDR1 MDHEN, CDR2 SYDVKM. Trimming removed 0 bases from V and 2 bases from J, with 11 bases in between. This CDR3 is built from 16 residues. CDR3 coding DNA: TGTGCCAGCAGTTTATGGACAGGTAAAGGCAATCAGCCCCAGCATTTT. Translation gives CASSLWTGKGNQPQHF.

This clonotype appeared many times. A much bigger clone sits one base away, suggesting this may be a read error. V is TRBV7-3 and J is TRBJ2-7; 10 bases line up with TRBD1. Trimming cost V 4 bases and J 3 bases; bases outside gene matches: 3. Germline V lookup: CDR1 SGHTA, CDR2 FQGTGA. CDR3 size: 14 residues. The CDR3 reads CASSSGQGDYEQYF. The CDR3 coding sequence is TGTGCCAGCAGCTCCGGACAGGGGGACTACGAGCAGTACTTC.

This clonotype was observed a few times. In DNA, the CDR3 is TGCGCCAGCAGCTTGGTAGGAGTAAGCACAGATACGCAGTATTTT. Translated: CASSLVGVSTDTQYF. The V call is TRBV5-1, the J call TRBJ2-3; no reliable D call. Deletions cut 0 bases from V and 0 bases from J, with 8 bases between. The CDR3 is 15 amino acids. Germline lookup yields CDR1 SGHRS and CDR2 YFSETQ.

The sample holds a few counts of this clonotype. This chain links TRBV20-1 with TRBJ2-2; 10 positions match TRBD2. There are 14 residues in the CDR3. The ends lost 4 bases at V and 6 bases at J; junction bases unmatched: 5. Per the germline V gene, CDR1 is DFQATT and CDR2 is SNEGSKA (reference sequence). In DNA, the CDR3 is TGCAGTGCTACAACTAGCGGGACTCCCGGGGAGCTGTTTTTT. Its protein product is CSATTSGTPGELFF.

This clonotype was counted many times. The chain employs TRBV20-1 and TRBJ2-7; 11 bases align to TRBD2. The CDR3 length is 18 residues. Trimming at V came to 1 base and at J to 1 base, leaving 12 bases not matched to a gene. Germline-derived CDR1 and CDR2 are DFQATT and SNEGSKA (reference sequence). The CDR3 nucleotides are TGCAGTGCTAGAGTTGGCGGATTGGGACTAGCGGCTTCCTACGAGCAGTACTTC. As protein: CSARVGGLGLAASYEQYF.

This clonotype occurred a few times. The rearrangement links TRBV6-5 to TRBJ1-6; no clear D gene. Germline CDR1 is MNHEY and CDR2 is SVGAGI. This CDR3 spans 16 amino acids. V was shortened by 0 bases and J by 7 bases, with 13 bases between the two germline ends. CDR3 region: CASSYSGSVSNSPLHF. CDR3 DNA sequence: TGTGCCAGCAGTTACTCCGGCAGTGTATCGAATTCACCCCTCCACTTT.

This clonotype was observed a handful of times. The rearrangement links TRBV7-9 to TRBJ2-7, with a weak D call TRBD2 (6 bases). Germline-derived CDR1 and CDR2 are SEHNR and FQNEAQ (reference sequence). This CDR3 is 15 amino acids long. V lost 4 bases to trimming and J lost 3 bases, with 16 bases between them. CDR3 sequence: CASSSPSSGSYEQYF. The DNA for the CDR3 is TGTGCCAGCAGCTCCCCCTCCTCCGGGAGCTACGAGCAGTACTTC.

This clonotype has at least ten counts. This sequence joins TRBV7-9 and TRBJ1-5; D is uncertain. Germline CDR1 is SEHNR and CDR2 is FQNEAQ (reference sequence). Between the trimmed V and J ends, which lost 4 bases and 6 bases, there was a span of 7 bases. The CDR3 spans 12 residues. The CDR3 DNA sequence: TGTGCCAGCAGCTCCGGGATTCAGCCCCAGCATTTT. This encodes CASSSGIQPQHF.

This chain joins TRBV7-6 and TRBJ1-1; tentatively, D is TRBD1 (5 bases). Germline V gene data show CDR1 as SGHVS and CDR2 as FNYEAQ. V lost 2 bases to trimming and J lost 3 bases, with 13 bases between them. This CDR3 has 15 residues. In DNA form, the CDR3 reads TGTGCCAGCAGCTTACGGGGACTTAGCCACACTGAAGCTTTCTTT. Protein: CASSLRGLSHTEAFF.

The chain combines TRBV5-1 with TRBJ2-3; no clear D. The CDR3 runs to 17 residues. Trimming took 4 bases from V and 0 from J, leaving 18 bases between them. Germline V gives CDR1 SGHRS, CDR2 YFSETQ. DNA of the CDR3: TGCGCCAGCAGCCCCCTCGCTGGGCAATACAGCACAGATACGCAGTATTTT. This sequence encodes CASSPLAGQYSTDTQYF.

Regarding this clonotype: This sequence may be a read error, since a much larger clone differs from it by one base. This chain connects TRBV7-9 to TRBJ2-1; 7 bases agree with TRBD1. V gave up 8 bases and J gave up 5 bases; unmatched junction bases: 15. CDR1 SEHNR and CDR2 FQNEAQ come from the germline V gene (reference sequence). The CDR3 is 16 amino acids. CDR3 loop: CASGILQGHMDNEQFF. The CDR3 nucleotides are TGTGCCAGCGGCATACTACAGGGGCATATGGACAATGAGCAGTTCTTC.

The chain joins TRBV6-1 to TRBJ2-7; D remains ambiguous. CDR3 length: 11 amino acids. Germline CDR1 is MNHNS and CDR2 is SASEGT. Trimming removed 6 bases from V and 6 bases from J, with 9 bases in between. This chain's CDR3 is CASSDDFEQYF. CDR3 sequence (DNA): TGTGCCAGCAGCGATGATTTCGAGCAGTACTTC.

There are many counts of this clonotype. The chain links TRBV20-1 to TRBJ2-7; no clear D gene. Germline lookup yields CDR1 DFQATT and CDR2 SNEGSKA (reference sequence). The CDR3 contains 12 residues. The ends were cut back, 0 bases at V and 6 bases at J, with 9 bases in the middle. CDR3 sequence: CSARDWATEQYF. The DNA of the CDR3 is TGCAGTGCTAGAGATTGGGCTACCGAGCAGTACTTC.

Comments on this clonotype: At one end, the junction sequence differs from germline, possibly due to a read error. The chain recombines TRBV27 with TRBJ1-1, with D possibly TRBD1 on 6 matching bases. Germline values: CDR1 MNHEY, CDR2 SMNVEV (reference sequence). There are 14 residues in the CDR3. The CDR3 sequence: CASRQGWENTKAFF. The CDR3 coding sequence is TGTGCCAGCAGGCAGGGGTGGGAGAACACTAAAGCTTTCTTT.